These 10 T cell receptor beta chains share one sample of origin, sequenced in a study of blood T cell repertoires in COVID-19. Using immunoSEQ multiplex PCR, the repertoire was profiled, and TCRdb retains in-frame clones only, with some absent. The sample contains about 260,000 clones, 80% to 90% of which appear only once. The sequencing input was peripheral blood. The receptor set was obtained from a woman in her sixties or seventies with COVID-19, enrolled during active disease.

For the CDR3, the DNA is TGTGCCAGCACCCTATGGAACACTGAAGCTTTCTTT. This codes for CASTLWNTEAFF. This chain uses TRBV28 with TRBJ1-1; D uncertain. In germline, CDR1 is MDHEN, CDR2 SYDVKM. This CDR3 contains 12 residues. V was trimmed by 7 bases and J by 1 base, leaving 7 bases between them.

The rearrangement links TRBV14 to TRBJ2-7; 7 positions agree with TRBD2. Per germline, CDR1 SGHDN and CDR2 FVKESK. The length of the CDR3 is 17 residues. J was trimmed by 1 base and V by 4 bases; bases with no gene match: 13. The CDR3 DNA sequence: TGTGCCAGCAGCCTGGACCGGCGGGAGTATGGGTCCTACGAGCAGTACTTC. Protein: CASSLDRREYGSYEQYF. The variable domain in full, with the rest retrieved from reference TRBV14 and TRBJ2-7, is EAGVTQFPSHSVIEKGQTVTLRCDPISGHDNLYWYRRVMGKEIKFLLHFVKESKQDESGMPNNRFLAERTGGTYSTLKVQPAELEDSGVYFCASSLDRREYGSYEQYFGPGTRLTVT.

The rearrangement joins TRBV30 to TRBJ1-6; D is unclear. CDR3 length: 12 amino acids. Trimming cost V 4 bases and J 13 bases, with 14 bases left between them. Germline assignment: CDR1 GTSNPN and CDR2 SVGIG (reference sequence). For the CDR3, the DNA is TGTGCCTGGACCTACCCGGCGGGTCCCCTCCACTTT. Encoded protein: CAWTYPAGPLHF.

This sequence joins TRBV2 and TRBJ2-6, with 7 bases fitting TRBD1. There are 14 residues in the CDR3. V gave up 6 bases and J gave up 4 bases; unmatched junction bases: 3. Germline loops: CDR1 SNHLY, CDR2 FYNNEI. The CDR3 sequence: CASRRQGGANVLTF. The CDR3 DNA sequence: TGTGCCAGCAGGAGACAGGGAGGGGCCAACGTCCTGACTTTC.

This chain links TRBV18 with TRBJ1-1; D ambiguous. Between the trimmed V and J ends, which lost 6 bases and 0 bases, there was a span of 17 bases. This CDR3 has 16 amino acids. Looked up from germline, CDR1 is KGHSH and CDR2 is LQKENI. The CDR3 region has the DNA TGTGCCAGCTCTCGAGGGATGCTGCCCGTGAACACTGAAGCTTTCTTT. Amino acid sequence: CASSRGMLPVNTEAFF.

The V and J genes are TRBV3-1 (or the pseudogene TRBV3-2) and TRBJ2-5; D ambiguous. Trimming left V 1 base short and J 4 bases short, with 7 bases between. Per germline, CDR1 LGHDT and CDR2 YNNKEL (reference sequence). This CDR3 spans 13 amino acids. CDR3 sequence reads: CASSQGHTETQYF. The DNA for the CDR3 is TGTGCCAGCAGCCAAGGGCATACAGAGACCCAGTACTTC.

This chain connects TRBV4-1 to TRBJ1-4; 9 nucleotides line up with TRBD1. Germline CDR1 reads MGHRA; CDR2 reads YSYEKL. V lost 2 bases to trimming and J lost 5 bases; unmatched junction nucleotides: 3. The CDR3 length is 15 residues. This CDR3 is CASSQRDRANEKLFF. The CDR3, as DNA: TGCGCCAGCAGCCAAAGGGACAGGGCAAATGAAAAACTGTTTTTT.

The chain recombines TRBV5-4 with TRBJ2-7, with D tentatively TRBD2 (5 bases). The V gene's germline CDR1 is SGHNT and CDR2 YYREEE (reference sequence). V dropped 1 base and J dropped 2 bases, with 13 bases sitting between them. The CDR3 consists of 15 residues. The CDR3 region is CASSLYPAVTYEQYF. The CDR3 nucleotides read TGTGCCAGCAGCTTGTATCCAGCGGTAACCTACGAGCAGTACTTC. The whole variable domain, filled in from reference TRBV5-4 and TRBJ2-7, reads ETGVTQSPTHLIKTRGQQVTLRCSSQSGHNTVSWYQQALGQGPQFIFQYYREEENGRGNFPPRFSGLQFPNYSSELNVNALELDDSALYLCASSLYPAVTYEQYFGPGTRLTVT.

This CDR3 reads CANPTSGRDTQYF. The CDR3 coding sequence is TGCGCCAACCCAACTAGCGGGAGAGATACGCAGTATTTT. V gene TRBV10-1 combines with J gene TRBJ2-3; TRBD2 agrees at 11 bases. The germline V gene has CDR1 WNHNN and CDR2 SYGVQD (reference sequence). V lost 10 bases to trimming and J lost 5 bases; unmatched junction nucleotides: 5. CDR3 length equals 13 residues.

The CDR3 sequence: CASSSPGQGPEKLFF. The CDR3 DNA follows: TGTGCCAGCAGCTCCCCGGGACAGGGTCCTGAAAAACTGTTTTTT. The chain links TRBV11-2 to TRBJ1-4; TRBD1 aligns across 9 bases. CDR1 and CDR2 (germline): SGHAT, FQNNGV. There are 15 residues in the CDR3. V was clipped by 4 bases and J by 7 bases; unmatched bases: 7. Filled out from reference TRBV11-2 and TRBJ1-4, the complete variable domain reads EAGVAQSPRYKIIEKRQSVAFWCNPISGHATLYWYQQILGQGPKLLIQFQNNGVVDDSQLPKDRFSAERLKGVDSTLKIQPAKLEDSAVYLCASSSPGQGPEKLFFGSGTQLSVL.